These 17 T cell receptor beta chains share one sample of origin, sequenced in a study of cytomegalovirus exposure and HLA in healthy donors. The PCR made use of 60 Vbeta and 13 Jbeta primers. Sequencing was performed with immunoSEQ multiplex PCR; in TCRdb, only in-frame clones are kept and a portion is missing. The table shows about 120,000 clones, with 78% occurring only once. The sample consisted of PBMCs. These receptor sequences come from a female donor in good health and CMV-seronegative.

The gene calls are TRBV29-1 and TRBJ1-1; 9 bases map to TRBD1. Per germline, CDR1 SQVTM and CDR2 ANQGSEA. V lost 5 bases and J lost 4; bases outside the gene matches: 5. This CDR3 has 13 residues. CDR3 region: CSVPRDRATEAFF. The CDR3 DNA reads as TGCAGCGTTCCCCGGGACAGGGCCACTGAAGCTTTCTTT.

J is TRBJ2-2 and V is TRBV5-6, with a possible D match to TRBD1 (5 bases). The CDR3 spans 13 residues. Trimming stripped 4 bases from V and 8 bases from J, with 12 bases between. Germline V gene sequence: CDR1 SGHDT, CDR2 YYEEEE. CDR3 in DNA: TGTGCCAGCAGCCCGGACAAGACTGGGGAGCTGTTTTTT. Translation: CASSPDKTGELFF. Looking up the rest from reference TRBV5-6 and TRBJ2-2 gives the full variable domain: DAGVTQSPTHLIKTRGQQVTLRCSPKSGHDTVSWYQQALGQGPQFIFQYYEEEERQRGNFPDRFSGHQFPNYSSELNVNALLLGDSALYLCASSPDKTGELFFGEGSRLTVL.

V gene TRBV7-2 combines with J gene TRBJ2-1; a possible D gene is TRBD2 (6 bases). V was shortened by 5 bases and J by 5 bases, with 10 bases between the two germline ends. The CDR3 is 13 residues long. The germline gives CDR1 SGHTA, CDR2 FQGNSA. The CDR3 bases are TGTGCCAGCAGCACTAGCCGGGACAATGAGCAGTTCTTC. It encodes CASSTSRDNEQFF.

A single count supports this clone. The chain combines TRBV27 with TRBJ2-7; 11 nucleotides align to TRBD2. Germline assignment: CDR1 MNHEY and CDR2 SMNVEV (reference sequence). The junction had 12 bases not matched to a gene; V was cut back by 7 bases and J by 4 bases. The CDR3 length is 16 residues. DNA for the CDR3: TGTGCCAGCATCCTCCGGGCTAGCGGGAGGTTGTACGAGCAGTACTTC. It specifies CASILRASGRLYEQYF.

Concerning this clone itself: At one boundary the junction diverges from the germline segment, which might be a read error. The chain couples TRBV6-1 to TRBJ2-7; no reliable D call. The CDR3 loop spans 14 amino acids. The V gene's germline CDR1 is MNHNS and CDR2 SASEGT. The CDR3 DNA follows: TGTGCCAGCAGGGAAGAAGTGGCATCCTACGAGCAGTACTTC. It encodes CASREEVASYEQYF.

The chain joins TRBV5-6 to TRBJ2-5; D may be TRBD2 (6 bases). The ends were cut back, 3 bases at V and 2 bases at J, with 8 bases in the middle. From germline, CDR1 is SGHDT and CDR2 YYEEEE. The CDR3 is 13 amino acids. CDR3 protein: CASSSGLQETQYF. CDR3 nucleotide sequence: TGTGCCAGCAGCTCGGGACTTCAAGAGACCCAGTACTTC.

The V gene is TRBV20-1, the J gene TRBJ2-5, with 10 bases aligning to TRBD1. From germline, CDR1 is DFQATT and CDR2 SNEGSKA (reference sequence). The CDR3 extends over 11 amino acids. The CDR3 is CSPHGQGEQYF. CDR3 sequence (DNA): TGCAGCCCTCATGGACAGGGGGAGCAGTACTTC.

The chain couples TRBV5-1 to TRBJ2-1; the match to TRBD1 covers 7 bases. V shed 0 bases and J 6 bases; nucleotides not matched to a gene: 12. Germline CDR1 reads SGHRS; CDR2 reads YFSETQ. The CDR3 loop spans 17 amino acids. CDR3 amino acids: CASSLDPTGIGINEQFF. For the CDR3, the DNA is TGCGCCAGCAGCTTGGACCCGACAGGGATCGGAATCAATGAGCAGTTCTTC.

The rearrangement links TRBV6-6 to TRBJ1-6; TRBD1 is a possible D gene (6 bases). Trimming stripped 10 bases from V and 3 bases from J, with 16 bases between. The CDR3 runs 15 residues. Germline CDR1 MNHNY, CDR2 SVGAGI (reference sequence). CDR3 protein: CATLGGPIYNSPLHF. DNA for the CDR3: TGTGCCACCCTAGGGGGACCGATCTATAATTCACCCCTCCACTTT.

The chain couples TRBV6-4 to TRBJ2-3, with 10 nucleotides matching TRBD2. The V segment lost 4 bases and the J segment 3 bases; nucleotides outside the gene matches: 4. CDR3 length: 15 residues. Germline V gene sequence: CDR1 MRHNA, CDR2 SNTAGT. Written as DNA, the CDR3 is TGTGCCAGCAGTGCCGGACTAGCGGCAACAGATACGCAGTATTTT. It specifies CASSAGLAATDTQYF.

The CDR3 DNA sequence: TGTGCCAATACAGGATCCTCTGGAAACACCATATATTTT. Translation gives CANTGSSGNTIYF. The chain joins TRBV2 to TRBJ1-3, with D perhaps matching TRBD1 (5 bases). Trimming removed 10 bases from V and 0 bases from J, with 10 bases in between. CDR1 and CDR2 (germline): SNHLY, FYNNEI. The CDR3 spans 13 residues.

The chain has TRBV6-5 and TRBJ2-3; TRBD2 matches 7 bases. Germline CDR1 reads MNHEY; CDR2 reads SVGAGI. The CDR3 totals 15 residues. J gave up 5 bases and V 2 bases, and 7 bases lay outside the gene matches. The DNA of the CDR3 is TGTGCCAGCAGTTACGGGGGGAGGGCCATAGATACGCAGTATTTT. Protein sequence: CASSYGGRAIDTQYF.

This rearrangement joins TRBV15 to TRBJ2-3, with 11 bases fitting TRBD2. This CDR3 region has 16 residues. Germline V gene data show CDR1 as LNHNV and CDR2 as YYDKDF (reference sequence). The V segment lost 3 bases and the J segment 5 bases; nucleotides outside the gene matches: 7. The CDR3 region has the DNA TGTGCCACCAGCAGCTCCGGGACTAGCGGACTAGATACGCAGTATTTT. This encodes CATSSSGTSGLDTQYF.

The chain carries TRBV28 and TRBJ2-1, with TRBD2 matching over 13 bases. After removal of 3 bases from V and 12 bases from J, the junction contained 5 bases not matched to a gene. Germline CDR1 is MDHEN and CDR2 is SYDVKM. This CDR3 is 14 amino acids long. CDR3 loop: CASSLGTSGIGQFF. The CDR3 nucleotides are TGTGCCAGCAGTTTGGGGACTAGCGGGATAGGGCAGTTCTTC.

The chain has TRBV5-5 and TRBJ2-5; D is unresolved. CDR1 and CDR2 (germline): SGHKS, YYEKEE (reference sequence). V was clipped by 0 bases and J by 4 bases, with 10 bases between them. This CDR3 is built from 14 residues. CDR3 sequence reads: CASSLAEVRETQYF. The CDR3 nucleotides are TGTGCCAGCAGCTTGGCCGAGGTCAGAGAGACCCAGTACTTC.

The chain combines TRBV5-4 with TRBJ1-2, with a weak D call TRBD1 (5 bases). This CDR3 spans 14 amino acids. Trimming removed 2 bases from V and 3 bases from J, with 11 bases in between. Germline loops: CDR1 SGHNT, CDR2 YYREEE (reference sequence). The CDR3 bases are TGTGCCAGCAGCTTTGGGGGGGGTGACTATGGCTACACCTTC. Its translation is CASSFGGGDYGYTF.

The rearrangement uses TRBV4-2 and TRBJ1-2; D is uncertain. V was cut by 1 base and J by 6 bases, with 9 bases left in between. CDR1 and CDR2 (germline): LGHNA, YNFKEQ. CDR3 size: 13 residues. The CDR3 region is CASSQGQRDGYTF. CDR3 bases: TGTGCCAGCAGCCAAGGTCAGAGGGATGGCTACACCTTC.